Presented here are 21 T cell receptor beta chains from one specimen sequenced in a study of human T cells and chemical hapten exposure. TCRdb independently ran MiXCR on the RACE reads; one entry per CDR3 protein. The repertoire consists of fewer than 300,000 distinct CDR3 sequences, with 7.5% to 10% occurring once and the leading ten covering 2.3%. Time point denoted: pre-sensitization, week 0. Stated treatment: therapeutic diphenylcyclopropenone sensitization with weekly scalp DPC. The sequencing here drew on whole blood, taken in connection with sensitization to the hapten diphenylcyclopropenone (DPC). The receptors come from a woman aged 40 to 50 with alopecia areata. Some clones in this sample may be carry-over from other donors' samples.

The sample holds a few counts of this clonotype. This rearrangement joins TRBV5-5 to TRBJ2-1; no clear D. Germline CDR1 is SGHKS and CDR2 is YYEKEE (reference sequence). Trimming left V 4 bases short and J 8 bases short, with 16 bases between. The CDR3 loop spans 14 amino acids. As DNA, the CDR3 is TGTGCCAGCAGCCCACGACTGGGATTCGATGAGCAGTTCTTC. Protein sequence: CASSPRLGFDEQFF.

About this clonotype itself: A much larger clone lies one base from this, so it may be a read error. The chain employs TRBV9 and TRBJ2-3; 7 bases are a match to TRBD2. Per the germline V gene, CDR1 is SGDLS and CDR2 is YYNGEE. This CDR3 has 14 amino acids. Written as DNA, the CDR3 is TGTGCCAGCAGCGCCGGGACTACCACAGATATGCAGTATTTT. It codes for CASSAGTTTDMQYF. Together with reference TRBV9 and TRBJ2-3, the CDR3 gives the full variable domain: DSGVTQTPKHLITATGQRVTLRCSPRSGDLSVYWYQQSLDQGLQFLIQYYNGEERAKGNILERFSAQQFPDLHSELNLSSLELGDSALYFCASSAGTTTDMQYFGPGTRLTVL.

This clonotype came up a few times. The chain carries TRBV6-5 and TRBJ2-3; 7 nucleotides line up with TRBD2. Germline CDR1 and CDR2: MNHEY and SVGAGI. V was pared by 0 bases and J by 3 bases, with 9 bases of the junction left unmatched. The CDR3 runs 17 residues. The DNA for the CDR3 is TGTGCCAGCAGTTACTCGAATTTTGCGGGAGCGACAGATACGCAGTATTTT. It yields the protein CASSYSNFAGATDTQYF.

A few counts support this clonotype. This chain uses TRBV4-1 with TRBJ2-2, with TRBD2 matching 7 bases. The CDR3 contains 15 residues. With 4 bases clipped from V and 5 bases from J, the junction kept 7 bases outside the gene matches. Looked up from germline, CDR1 is MGHRA and CDR2 is YSYEKL. CDR3 sequence reads: CASSPERGGTGELFF. CDR3 DNA sequence: TGCGCCAGCAGCCCGGAGCGGGGAGGGACCGGGGAGCTGTTTTTT.

This clonotype showed up just a few times. V usage is TRBV11-3 and J usage is TRBJ2-7; possibly TRBD2 for D (5 bases). V was cut by 1 base and J by 6 bases, with 10 bases left in between. Looked up from germline, CDR1 is SGHNT and CDR2 is YENEEA. The CDR3 length is 13 residues. CDR3 residues: CASSLVAGGEQYF. The CDR3 coding sequence is TGTGCCAGCAGCTTAGTCGCGGGCGGCGAGCAGTACTTC.

This clonotype was counted a few times. The chain joins TRBV6-5 to TRBJ2-2; TRBD2 aligns across 8 bases. After removal of 7 bases from V and 0 bases from J, the junction contained 4 bases not matched to a gene. This CDR3 contains 15 residues. Per the germline V gene, CDR1 is MNHEY and CDR2 is SVGAGI. CDR3 DNA sequence: TGTGCCAGCACCCCAGCGGGAGCGAACACCGGGGAGCTGTTTTTT. Translating it yields CASTPAGANTGELFF.

This clonotype was seen ten or more times. The V and J genes are TRBV9 and TRBJ1-6; no firm D call. This CDR3 contains 13 residues. Trimming removed 4 bases from V and 10 bases from J, with 12 bases in between. Germline-derived CDR1 and CDR2 are SGDLS and YYNGEE. The CDR3 DNA is TGTGCCAGCAGCTCCGGAGGGAACTCACCCCTCCACTTT. Translating gives CASSSGGNSPLHF.

The chain carries TRBV12-3 or TRBV12-4 and TRBJ1-6; a weak D match, TRBD1 (5 bases). The CDR3 runs to 14 residues. Trimming pared 1 base from V and 8 bases from J, leaving 9 bases between. In DNA, the CDR3 is TGTGCCAGCAGTTTAGACGACAGATATTCACCCCTCCACTTT. Its protein is CASSLDDRYSPLHF.

The CDR3 nucleotides are TGTGCCAGCAGTTTGTTCGGGCCCGGGGAGCTGTTTTTT. Protein product: CASSLFGPGELFF. This chain joins TRBV12-3 or TRBV12-4 and TRBJ2-2; D call uncertain. The V and J ends lost 3 bases and 6 bases respectively, with 8 bases between them. The CDR3 is 13 residues long.

The rearrangement links TRBV4-1 to TRBJ2-2; D unclear. Looked up from germline, CDR1 is MGHRA and CDR2 is YSYEKL. The length of the CDR3 is 14 residues. V shed 5 bases and J shed 5 bases, with 12 bases lying between them. The CDR3 DNA reads TGCGCCAGCAGCGTGGCCGCCAAGACCGGGGAGCTGTTTTTT. Translated: CASSVAAKTGELFF.

There are a few counts of this clonotype. The rearrangement uses TRBV7-8 and TRBJ2-5, with 15 bases lining up with TRBD2. Germline CDR1 SGHVS, CDR2 FQNEAQ. CDR3 length: 16 residues. V shed 5 bases, J shed 5 bases, and the junction held 6 bases outside the gene matches. Here the CDR3 DNA reads TGTGCCAGCAGCCCCTGGACTAGCGGGAGGGCGGAGACCCAGTACTTC. Translating gives CASSPWTSGRAETQYF.

J is TRBJ2-5 and V is TRBV7-2; D may correspond to TRBD1 or TRBD2 (5 bases each). V was pared by 3 bases and J by 5 bases, with 16 bases between. CDR1 is SGHTA, CDR2 FQGNSA, per germline. The CDR3 runs to 15 residues. The CDR3 loop is CASSFHFRGGETQYF. The CDR3 DNA reads as TGTGCCAGCAGCTTCCACTTCCGGGGCGGGGAGACCCAGTACTTC. Supplemented by reference TRBV7-2 and TRBJ2-5, the full variable domain reads GAGVSQSPSNKVTEKGKDVELRCDPISGHTALYWYRQSLGQGLEFLIYFQGNSAPDKSGLPSDRFSAERTGGSVSTLTIQRTQQEDSAVYLCASSFHFRGGETQYFGPGTRLLVL.

V is TRBV29-1 and J is TRBJ2-1, with TRBD1 matching over 8 bases. V lost 2 bases and J lost 7; bases outside the gene matches: 16. CDR3 length: 17 amino acids. Germline V CDR1 and CDR2: SQVTM, ANQGSEA. The CDR3 sequence: CSVEIIRQGALHNEQFF. The CDR3 DNA reads as TGCAGCGTTGAAATAATCCGCCAGGGGGCTCTCCATAATGAGCAGTTCTTC.

The rearrangement joins TRBV28 to TRBJ2-1, with D hard to call. Between the trimmed V and J ends, which lost 6 bases and 6 bases, there was a span of 9 bases. The CDR3 contains 12 residues. Per the germline V gene, CDR1 is MDHEN and CDR2 is SYDVKM. The DNA of the CDR3 is TGTGCCAGCAGGAGTGATACCAATGAGCAGTTCTTC. Translating gives CASRSDTNEQFF. The full variable domain, completed using reference TRBV28 and TRBJ2-1, is DVKVTQSSRYLVKRTGEKVFLECVQDMDHENMFWYRQDPGLGLRLIYFSYDVKMKEKGDIPEGYSVSREKKERFSLILESASTNQTSMYLCASRSDTNEQFFGPGTRLTVL.

Only a few counts were recorded for this clonotype. The rearrangement joins TRBV10-3 to TRBJ2-3; a possible D gene is TRBD1 (7 bases). The CDR3 is 17 amino acids. V was trimmed by 3 bases and J by 0 bases, leaving 16 bases between them. Germline V lookup: CDR1 ENHRY, CDR2 SYGVKD. The DNA for the CDR3 is TGTGCCATCAGTGACCCCTCAGGGGGGCGAAGCACAGATACGCAGTATTTT. Translating it yields CAISDPSGGRSTDTQYF.

V is TRBV4-3 and J is TRBJ1-6; 7 bases agree with TRBD1. J gave up 6 bases and V 0 bases, and 5 bases lay outside the gene matches. Germline-derived CDR1 and CDR2 are LGHNA and YSLEER. The CDR3 has 16 amino acids. The CDR3 nucleotides are TGCGCCAGCAGCCAAGAATCCGGGACAGCTAATTCACCCCTCCACTTT. Its protein is CASSQESGTANSPLHF.

The genes are TRBV29-1 and TRBJ2-7; no definite D call. Germline-derived CDR1 and CDR2 are SQVTM and ANQGSEA. The CDR3 totals 12 residues. Trimming stripped 5 bases from V and 5 bases from J, with 13 bases between. Written as DNA, the CDR3 is TGCAGCGTTCAGAAGGGAAGGGACGAGCAGTACTTC. Encoded protein: CSVQKGRDEQYF.

In this sample, this clonotype turned up many times. The rearrangement links TRBV4-3 to TRBJ2-7, with D perhaps TRBD1 or TRBD2 (5 bases each). The CDR3 runs 13 residues. Trimming took 0 bases from V and 6 from J, leaving 9 bases between them. Germline V gene sequence: CDR1 LGHNA, CDR2 YSLEER. CDR3 sequence reads: CASSQDPGPEQYF. CDR3 DNA: TGCGCCAGCAGCCAAGATCCGGGACCCGAGCAGTACTTC.

The chain has TRBV10-2 and TRBJ2-5; TRBD2 is a possible D gene (5 bases). The CDR3 is 14 amino acids. Trimming took off 7 bases at V and 2 bases at J, with 14 bases between the two ends. Germline V lookup: CDR1 WSHSY, CDR2 SAAADI. CDR3 DNA sequence: TGCGCCAGCAAGGCAGGCGGGCCACAAGAGACCCAGTACTTC. It translates to CASKAGGPQETQYF.

The sample holds a few counts of this clonotype. J is TRBJ2-2 and V is TRBV9, with a possible D match to TRBD2 (6 bases). V was trimmed by 0 bases and J by 5 bases, leaving 11 bases between them. This CDR3 spans 15 amino acids. Germline-derived CDR1 and CDR2 are SGDLS and YYNGEE. The CDR3, as DNA: TGTGCCAGCAGCGTAGGGGGCGGGACGACCGGGGAGCTGTTTTTT. It yields the protein CASSVGGGTTGELFF.

In nucleotides, the CDR3 is TGTGCCTGGGCAACAGGGCCATACACTGAAGCTTTCTTT. Translation gives CAWATGPYTEAFF. The J gene is TRBJ1-1, the V gene TRBV30; possible D gene TRBD1, 6 bases. The CDR3 spans 13 residues. Trimming left V 5 bases short and J 3 bases short, with 13 bases between. Germline V gives CDR1 GTSNPN, CDR2 SVGIG (reference sequence).